The text below deals with one T cell receptor beta chain. The sample originates from a study of T cell changes during pregnancy in multiple sclerosis. Clones were sequenced by immunoSEQ multiplex PCR, and TCRdb holds only the in-frame ones, with some missing. The repertoire consists of under 30,000 clones, with roughly nine tenths occurring once and the leading ten covering 6.9%. The CDR3 loop spans 13 amino acids. The germline V gene encodes CDR1 MGHDK and CDR2 SYGVNS. The V gene lost 2 bases and the J gene lost 10 bases, with 14 bases spanning the gap. The V and J genes are TRBV25-1 and TRBJ1-1; the D is unclear. The sequencing here drew on CD8+ T cells from peripheral blood mononuclear cells, taken in the second trimester of pregnancy. The clonotype comes from a female donor with multiple sclerosis, enrolled in a pregnancy study. CDR3 protein: CASSESPGRGAFF. DNA of the CDR3: TGTGCCAGCAGTGAAAGTCCCGGGCGGGGAGCTTTCTTT.